This record looks at one TCR beta chain sequence and its context. Its specific antigen is unknown. There are no base qualities to consult, and no much larger clone falls within one base. The data stem from a study of response to subunit inactivated influenza vaccine (dated by TCRdb to 2016 to 2018). For the study in its entirety: To follow how T cells responded to a trivalent subunit inactivated influenza vaccine, the researchers relied on deep quantitative profiling of the T cell receptor repertoire.

The research as a whole found: According to the authors, only a limited number of new T cells may be recruited by each seasonal influenza vaccination.

Trimming accounts for 8 bases at V and 4 bases at J, while the number of junction bases matched to no gene is 15. The CDR3 runs 16 amino acids, cysteine and phenylalanine included. The DNA shown is the 48-base CDR3, in frame from base 1. The germline V gene yields MNHEY for CDR1 and SVGEGT for CDR2. Libraries were prepared through RT-PCR. The sample was run on an Illumina HiSeq 2500. The public reads were quality trimmed at Q25 with fastp and then assembled into clones with MiXCR by TCRdb, keeping productive beta chains. Identical CDR3 proteins give one entry, which carries the most common genes and DNA. This sample is represented by about 700,000 distinct CDR3 sequences; roughly 14% of them were singletons. Around 7.3% of the sample is taken by the ten largest.

The receptor was derived from a man in his forties or fifties who received an inactivated influenza vaccine. Donor details come from another sample of the same person, matched by shared clones. The material was PBMCs from blood, obtained 14 to 15 days before vaccination. The chain couples TRBV6-2 or TRBV6-3 to TRBJ1-2; 8 central nucleotides agree with TRBD1. In nucleotides, the sequence is TGTGCCAGCCGAAGCCCAGGACAGGGAGTCTTCTATGGCTACACCTTC. This translates into CASRSPGQGVFYGYTF.